These 25 T cell receptor beta chains originate from one sample sequenced in a study of T cell repertoires in cytomegalovirus infection. TCRdb called the reads again in MiXCR, with one record for every CDR3 protein. The repertoire holds about 110,000 distinct CDR3 sequences, with 10% as singletons. Their antigens are not known. The sample comprised PBMCs, sequenced either directly or after in vitro stimulation (not recorded which). The receptors stem from a human donor in good health (CMV status not recorded). Some clones in this sample may be carry-over from other donors' samples.

The gene calls are TRBV27 and TRBJ1-5, with D possibly matching TRBD1 (5 bases). Germline CDR1 and CDR2: MNHEY and SMNVEV (reference sequence). The CDR3 contains 13 residues. Between the trimmed V and J ends, which lost 4 bases and 7 bases, there was a span of 11 bases. CDR3 DNA: TGTGCCAGCAGTTGGGACTTGAGGCAGCCCCAGCATTTT. This gives the protein CASSWDLRQPQHF.

In its sample, this clonotype was seen a few times. V is TRBV19 and J is TRBJ1-1, with D unresolved. This CDR3 contains 13 residues. CDR1 is LNHDA, CDR2 SQIVND, per germline (reference sequence). V was pared by 2 bases and J by 4 bases, with 8 bases between. CDR3 region: CASSISPVTEAFF. The CDR3 DNA sequence: TGTGCCAGTAGTATATCACCGGTCACTGAAGCTTTCTTT.

This rearrangement joins TRBV29-1 to TRBJ2-6; 7 positions agree with TRBD1. The CDR3 loop spans 15 amino acids. From germline, CDR1 is SQVTM and CDR2 ANQGSEA. J lost 0 bases, V lost 6 bases, and 5 bases had no gene match. In DNA, the CDR3 is TGCAGCGTCCGGGACAGCGGCTCTGGGGCCAACGTCCTGACTTTC. This codes for CSVRDSGSGANVLTF.

This clonotype came up many times. This chain connects TRBV6-2 or TRBV6-3 to TRBJ2-1; a possible D gene is TRBD2 (6 bases). The germline V gene encodes CDR1 MNHEY and CDR2 SVGEGT. Trimming cost V 11 bases and J 7 bases, with 24 bases left between them. The length of the CDR3 is 15 residues. The CDR3 DNA is TGTGCCTGTCCCGGGGTGATCCATGGGGGGAATGAGCAGTTCTTC. This gives the protein CACPGVIHGGNEQFF.

The chain uses TRBV6-6 and TRBJ2-1, with TRBD2 matching over 8 bases. After removal of 10 bases from V and 6 bases from J, the junction contained 11 bases not matched to a gene. This CDR3 is built from 14 residues. The germline CDR1 and CDR2 sequences are MNHNY and SVGAGI (reference sequence). CDR3 residues: CATSITSGINEQFF. The CDR3 DNA sequence: TGTGCCACCTCGATAACTAGCGGAATCAATGAGCAGTTCTTC.

V is TRBV10-2 and J is TRBJ2-5; 12 nucleotides line up with TRBD2. J lost 2 bases, V lost 4 bases, and 8 bases had no gene match. Germline V gene sequence: CDR1 WSHSY, CDR2 SAAADI. CDR3 length equals 17 residues. CDR3 residues: CASSVLAGGLKQETQYF. The DNA of the CDR3 is TGCGCCAGCAGTGTTCTAGCGGGAGGGCTAAAGCAAGAGACCCAGTACTTC.

A few counts support this clonotype. The V and J genes are TRBV6-2 or TRBV6-3 and TRBJ2-1; 10 positions agree with TRBD2. Germline V lookup: CDR1 MNHEY, CDR2 SVGEGT. The ends lost 5 bases at V and 7 bases at J; junction bases unmatched: 11. CDR3 length equals 16 residues. DNA of the CDR3: TGTGCCAGCAGTCCCACTTCTAGCGGGAGAAGGAATGAGCAGTTCTTC. Translating it yields CASSPTSSGRRNEQFF.

The chain joins TRBV28 to TRBJ1-4; 7 bases are shared with TRBD1. Germline lookup yields CDR1 MDHEN and CDR2 SYDVKM. The CDR3 is made up of 15 amino acids. J gave up 4 bases and V 4 bases, and 6 bases lay outside the gene matches. Here the CDR3 DNA reads TGTGCCAGCAGTTCAGCCGGGACAGATAATGAAAAACTGTTTTTT. Translating gives CASSSAGTDNEKLFF.

At least ten counts were recorded for this clonotype. The J gene is TRBJ2-6, the V gene TRBV28; 9 bases fit TRBD1. The V gene end was trimmed by 6 bases and the J gene end by 0 bases; junction bases not matched to a gene: 6. The CDR3 runs 17 residues. Germline V lookup: CDR1 MDHEN, CDR2 SYDVKM. The CDR3 reads CASRSTGGGSGANVLTF. CDR3 nucleotide sequence: TGTGCCAGCAGGTCTACAGGGGGCGGCTCTGGGGCCAACGTCCTGACTTTC. Filled out from reference TRBV28 and TRBJ2-6, the complete variable domain reads DVKVTQSSRYLVKRTGEKVFLECVQDMDHENMFWYRQDPGLGLRLIYFSYDVKMKEKGDIPEGYSVSREKKERFSLILESASTNQTSMYLCASRSTGGGSGANVLTFGAGSRLTVL.

This clonotype appeared a few times. The chain has TRBV11-2 and TRBJ2-3; either TRBD1 or TRBD2 may fit D (5 bases each). The V end lost 2 bases, the J end lost 3 bases, and 12 bases lay between the germline ends. Per germline, CDR1 SGHAT and CDR2 FQNNGV. CDR3 length: 15 amino acids. As DNA, the CDR3 is TGTGCCAGCAGCTTAATGTGGGGGAGTACAGATACGCAGTATTTT. It translates to CASSLMWGSTDTQYF.

This clonotype was detected many times. The genes are TRBV20-1 and TRBJ2-1; a weak D match, TRBD2 (6 bases). V lost 3 bases, J lost 6 bases, and 12 bases lay in between. The CDR3 totals 13 residues. The V gene's germline CDR1 is DFQATT and CDR2 SNEGSKA (reference sequence). The CDR3 coding sequence is TGCAGTGCTAGGCGCGGGATGAGCAATGAGCAGTTCTTC. This codes for CSARRGMSNEQFF.

This chain connects TRBV7-2 to TRBJ1-1; the match to TRBD1 covers 7 bases. Per germline, CDR1 SGHTA and CDR2 FQGNSA. J lost 1 base, V lost 4 bases, and 6 bases had no gene match. The CDR3 extends over 15 amino acids. CDR3 sequence reads: CASSSHRGPNTEAFF. The DNA of the CDR3 is TGTGCCAGCAGCTCCCACAGGGGCCCGAACACTGAAGCTTTCTTT.

This clonotype was counted only a few times. The chain combines TRBV6-2 or TRBV6-3 with TRBJ2-7; D unresolved. Trimming stripped 0 bases from V and 3 bases from J, with 9 bases between. This CDR3 region has 14 residues. Germline CDR1 is MNHEY and CDR2 is SVGEGT. CDR3 residues: CASSYSDAGYEQYF. CDR3 coding DNA: TGTGCCAGCAGTTACTCCGATGCAGGCTACGAGCAGTACTTC.

This clonotype occurred a few times. This chain uses TRBV3-1 with TRBJ2-2; the D gene could be TRBD1 or TRBD2 (6 bases each). Trimming shortened V by 7 bases and J by 1 base, and 22 bases separated the two germline ends. Germline values: CDR1 LGHDT, CDR2 YNNKEL (reference sequence). The CDR3 extends over 18 amino acids. CDR3 region: CASTLIGGGRQNTGELFF. The CDR3 bases are TGTGCCAGCACCCTCATAGGAGGGGGACGGCAGAACACCGGGGAGCTGTTTTTT.

This clonotype has only a few counts. The V and J genes are TRBV12-3 or TRBV12-4 and TRBJ2-4; 15 nucleotides line up with TRBD2. The CDR3 has 19 residues. The ends lost 7 bases at V and 2 bases at J; junction bases unmatched: 12. DNA of the CDR3: TGTGCCAGCACCCGGATCGTAGGACTAGCGGGAGGGACCAAAAACATTCAGTACTTC. Protein product: CASTRIVGLAGGTKNIQYF.

The genes are TRBV27 and TRBJ1-2, with a possible D match to TRBD1 (5 bases). This CDR3 spans 12 amino acids. V was clipped by 6 bases and J by 9 bases, with 14 bases between them. Germline loops: CDR1 MNHEY, CDR2 SMNVEV (reference sequence). The CDR3 sequence: CASRGESGSYTF. The CDR3 DNA sequence: TGTGCCAGCAGGGGGGAATCTGGCAGCTACACCTTC.

The chain employs TRBV6-2 or TRBV6-3 and TRBJ2-1; D gene unclear. This CDR3 has 12 amino acids. Per germline, CDR1 MNHEY and CDR2 SVGEGT. The V gene lost 0 bases and the J gene lost 6 bases, with 3 bases spanning the gap. CDR3 region: CASSYSSNEQFF. In DNA, the CDR3 is TGTGCCAGCAGTTACTCTTCCAATGAGCAGTTCTTC.

There are many counts of this clonotype. The chain combines TRBV11-3 with TRBJ2-1; D gene unclear. Trimming left V 0 bases short and J 0 bases short, with 9 bases between. Germline-derived CDR1 and CDR2 are SGHNT and YENEEA. The CDR3 is made up of 16 amino acids. The CDR3 bases are TGTGCCAGCAGCTTAGAACGAAAGAGCTCCTACAATGAGCAGTTCTTC. Its protein product is CASSLERKSSYNEQFF.

There are many counts of this clonotype. The CDR3 reads CASSIDLNSPLHF. The DNA for the CDR3 is TGTGCCAGTAGTATCGACCTCAATTCACCCCTCCACTTT. This chain uses TRBV19 with TRBJ1-6; D remains unclear. CDR1 is LNHDA, CDR2 SQIVND, per germline (reference sequence). Trimming cost V 3 bases and J 7 bases, with 7 bases left between them. The CDR3 has 13 residues.

Many counts were recorded for this clonotype. The rearrangement links TRBV7-2 to TRBJ2-5, with D possibly matching TRBD1 (6 bases). Germline CDR1 reads SGHTA; CDR2 reads FQGNSA. Trimming left V 1 base short and J 3 bases short, with 6 bases between. The length of the CDR3 is 13 residues. CDR3 nucleotides: TGTGCCAGCAGCTTAGGACAGGAAGAGACCCAGTACTTC. Protein: CASSLGQEETQYF.

This clonotype has at least ten counts. The chain joins TRBV7-2 to TRBJ2-3, with 11 nucleotides matching TRBD1. Germline V gene lookup returns CDR1 SGHTA and CDR2 FQGNSA. CDR3 length: 16 amino acids. The ends lost 3 bases at V and 1 base at J; junction bases unmatched: 3. This chain's CDR3 is CASSFRTGGGTDTQYF. As DNA, the CDR3 is TGTGCCAGCAGCTTTCGGACAGGGGGCGGCACAGATACGCAGTATTTT.

This clonotype was recorded at least ten times. The CDR3 protein is CASSPQGAGVGEQYV. In nucleotides, the CDR3 is TGTGCCAGCAGCCCCCAGGGAGCGGGAGTAGGCGAGCAGTACGTC. The rearrangement uses TRBV7-8 and TRBJ2-7; 8 bases fit TRBD2. Trimming removed 5 bases from V and 6 bases from J; junction bases left unmatched: 12. The V gene's germline CDR1 is SGHVS and CDR2 FQNEAQ. The CDR3 has 15 residues.

This clonotype has more than one count but fewer than ten. The CDR3, as DNA: TGCGCCAGCAGCCAAGATGCGGGAGGGCCGGAGGAGACCCAGTACTTC. As protein: CASSQDAGGPEETQYF. The chain couples TRBV4-3 to TRBJ2-5, with 9 bases matching TRBD2. Germline values: CDR1 LGHNA, CDR2 YSLEER. Trimming removed 0 bases from V and 5 bases from J; junction bases left unmatched: 7. This CDR3 comprises 16 residues.

The CDR3 nucleotides are TGTGCCAGCAGCTTAGTGCCAAGTCAAGAGACCCAGTACTTC. It encodes CASSLVPSQETQYF. V and J are TRBV7-9 and TRBJ2-5; D is ambiguous. The ends were cut back, 1 base at V and 2 bases at J, with 8 bases in the middle. The germline gives CDR1 SEHNR, CDR2 FQNEAQ (reference sequence). The CDR3 covers 14 residues.

This clonotype was observed many times. V gene TRBV4-1 combines with J gene TRBJ2-5; D gene uncertain. This CDR3 spans 16 amino acids. Germline V gene sequence: CDR1 MGHRA, CDR2 YSYEKL. The germline V and J ends were trimmed by 5 bases and 6 bases, with 22 bases remaining between them. CDR3 protein: CASSLKGERLDQTQYF. The CDR3 DNA reads TGCGCCAGCAGCTTAAAAGGAGAGAGGCTAGACCAGACCCAGTACTTC.